The rows below give T cell receptor beta chains drawn from one sample of a study of T cell changes during pregnancy in multiple sclerosis. Some clones are missing from TCRdb's copy, which holds only in-frame ones; the method was immunoSEQ multiplex PCR. The top ten clones hold less than 2.5% of a sample with roughly 93,000 clones, around 92% of them seen once. The material was peripheral blood, obtained after pregnancy. All receptors come from a female donor in good health, enrolled as a control in a pregnancy study. The CDR3 runs from the conserved cysteine through the conserved F or W. A D gene is named only where the DNA matches it firmly. Part of the rows lack a size; the others show once, few, many or a class for expanded clones.

d_call: TRBD2; j_call: TRBJ2-1; v_call: TRBV7-8; clone_size: NA; cdr3_aa: CASSYGTSRYNEQFF; cdr3_nt: TGTGCCAGCAGCTACGGGACTAGCAGGTACAATGAGCAGTTCTTC
d_call: NA; j_call: TRBJ2-1; v_call: TRBV10-3; clone_size: once; cdr3_aa: CAISESLSYNEQFF; cdr3_nt: TGTGCCATCAGTGAGAGCCTCTCCTACAATGAGCAGTTCTTC
d_call: TRBD1; j_call: TRBJ1-5; v_call: TRBV30; clone_size: NA; cdr3_aa: CAWSQRDSYQPQHF; cdr3_nt: TGTGCCTGGAGTCAACGGGACAGCTATCAGCCCCAGCATTTT
d_call: TRBD1; j_call: TRBJ2-3; v_call: TRBV2; clone_size: NA; cdr3_aa: CASSEQGAGDTQYF; cdr3_nt: TGTGCCAGCAGTGAGCAGGGGGCAGGAGATACGCAGTATTTT
d_call: TRBD1; j_call: TRBJ2-5; v_call: TRBV11-1; clone_size: NA; cdr3_aa: CASSTRTGLGQTQYF; cdr3_nt: TGTGCCAGCAGCACAAGGACAGGGTTGGGACAGACCCAGTACTTC
d_call: TRBD1; j_call: TRBJ1-2; v_call: TRBV27; clone_size: NA; cdr3_aa: CASRTGTGPGYTF; cdr3_nt: TGTGCCAGCAGAACCGGGACAGGGCCTGGCTACACCTTC
d_call: TRBD1; j_call: TRBJ1-1; v_call: TRBV7-2; clone_size: NA; cdr3_aa: CASTRDRATEAFF; cdr3_nt: TGTGCCAGCACCCGAGACAGGGCCACTGAAGCTTTCTTT
d_call: NA; j_call: TRBJ2-4; v_call: TRBV25-1; clone_size: NA; cdr3_aa: CASSSLAKNIQYF; cdr3_nt: TGTGCCAGCAGTAGCTTAGCCAAAAACATTCAGTACTTC
d_call: TRBD2; j_call: TRBJ2-1; v_call: TRBV5-1; clone_size: NA; cdr3_aa: CASSLGLGPNEQFF; cdr3_nt: TGCGCCAGCAGTTTGGGACTAGGGCCCAATGAGCAGTTCTTC
d_call: NA; j_call: TRBJ2-3; v_call: TRBV7-3; clone_size: NA; cdr3_aa: CASSLLGARSTQYF; cdr3_nt: TGTGCCAGCAGCTTGCTTGGGGCCCGGAGTACGCAGTATTTT
d_call: TRBD2; j_call: TRBJ2-1; v_call: TRBV5-1; clone_size: NA; cdr3_aa: CASSPGLTGGNNEQFF; cdr3_nt: TGCGCCAGCAGCCCCGGCCTAACGGGAGGGAACAATGAGCAGTTCTTC
d_call: TRBD1; j_call: TRBJ1-5; v_call: TRBV2; clone_size: NA; cdr3_aa: CASSAGQGAQPQHF; cdr3_nt: TGTGCCAGCAGTGCGGGACAGGGGGCTCAGCCCCAGCATTTT
d_call: NA; j_call: TRBJ2-3; v_call: TRBV19; clone_size: NA; cdr3_aa: CASSIWGGSTDTQYF; cdr3_nt: TGTGCCAGTAGTATATGGGGGGGCAGCACAGATACGCAGTATTTT
d_call: NA; j_call: TRBJ1-5; v_call: TRBV28; clone_size: NA; cdr3_aa: CASRVRRSGNQPQHF; cdr3_nt: TGTGCCAGCAGGGTCCGTCGTAGCGGCAATCAGCCCCAGCATTTT
d_call: TRBD2; j_call: TRBJ2-5; v_call: TRBV5-1; clone_size: once; cdr3_aa: CASSHRLAPQETQYF; cdr3_nt: TGCGCCAGCAGCCATCGACTAGCGCCTCAAGAGACCCAGTACTTC
d_call: NA; j_call: TRBJ1-5; v_call: TRBV5-1; clone_size: NA; cdr3_aa: CASSLGEGDSNQPQHF; cdr3_nt: TGCGCCAGCAGCCTGGGGGAGGGGGATAGCAATCAGCCCCAGCATTTT
d_call: NA; j_call: TRBJ2-5; v_call: TRBV11-2; clone_size: NA; cdr3_aa: CASSLGLGVLQETQYF; cdr3_nt: TGTGCCAGCAGCCTAGGCTTAGGGGTGCTTCAAGAGACCCAGTACTTC
d_call: NA; j_call: TRBJ2-2; v_call: TRBV30; clone_size: NA; cdr3_aa: CACHIEAGELFF; cdr3_nt: TGTGCCTGCCACATTGAGGCCGGGGAGCTGTTTTTT
d_call: NA; j_call: TRBJ1-5; v_call: TRBV6-4; clone_size: NA; cdr3_aa: CASSARYSNQPQHF; cdr3_nt: TGTGCCAGCAGTGCCAGATATAGCAATCAGCCCCAGCATTTT
d_call: TRBD1; j_call: TRBJ1-1; v_call: TRBV5-1; clone_size: NA; cdr3_aa: CASSLVGQGFTEAFF; cdr3_nt: TGCGCCAGCAGCTTGGTAGGACAGGGATTCACTGAAGCTTTCTTT
d_call: TRBD1; j_call: TRBJ1-1; v_call: TRBV5-6; clone_size: NA; cdr3_aa: CASSQQGGRSEAFF; cdr3_nt: TGTGCCAGCAGTCAACAGGGGGGTAGGTCTGAAGCTTTCTTT
d_call: NA; j_call: TRBJ2-3; v_call: TRBV5-4; clone_size: NA; cdr3_aa: CASSTTGGTDTQYF; cdr3_nt: TGTGCCAGCAGCACTACGGGGGGCACAGATACGCAGTATTTT
d_call: TRBD1; j_call: TRBJ1-4; v_call: TRBV7-9; clone_size: NA; cdr3_aa: CASSSLGQLNEKLFF; cdr3_nt: TGTGCCAGCAGCTCCCTGGGACAGCTTAATGAAAAACTGTTTTTT
d_call: NA; j_call: TRBJ1-1; v_call: TRBV5-4; clone_size: NA; cdr3_aa: CASSLGAGNTEAFF; cdr3_nt: TGTGCCAGCAGCTTGGGGGCAGGGAACACTGAAGCTTTCTTT
d_call: TRBD2; j_call: TRBJ2-5; v_call: TRBV5-1; clone_size: once; cdr3_aa: CASSTTSGGALETQYF; cdr3_nt: TGCGCCAGCAGCACAACTAGCGGGGGGGCCCTGGAGACCCAGTACTTC
d_call: NA; j_call: TRBJ2-7; v_call: TRBV4-2; clone_size: once; cdr3_aa: CASSQERGYEQYF; cdr3_nt: TGTGCCAGCAGCCAAGAAAGGGGGTACGAGCAGTACTTC
d_call: NA; j_call: TRBJ2-7; v_call: TRBV7-8; clone_size: NA; cdr3_aa: CASSLPGAEQYF; cdr3_nt: TGTGCCAGCAGCTTACCAGGGGCCGAGCAGTACTTC
d_call: TRBD2; j_call: TRBJ2-1; v_call: TRBV7-9; clone_size: NA; cdr3_aa: CASSSRAEAGDYNEQFF; cdr3_nt: TGTGCCAGCAGCTCCAGGGCGGAAGCGGGGGATTACAATGAGCAGTTCTTC
d_call: NA; j_call: TRBJ1-2; v_call: TRBV4-1; clone_size: NA; cdr3_aa: CASSQDVQGYTF; cdr3_nt: TGCGCCAGCAGCCAAGACGTACAGGGCTACACCTTC
d_call: NA; j_call: TRBJ2-7; v_call: TRBV7-9; clone_size: NA; cdr3_aa: CASSRDSGGGSPYEQYF; cdr3_nt: TGTGCCAGCAGCCGAGACTCCGGAGGCGGGTCCCCCTACGAGCAGTACTTC
d_call: NA; j_call: TRBJ1-1; v_call: TRBV5-1; clone_size: NA; cdr3_aa: CASSLGGRLEAFF; cdr3_nt: TGCGCCAGCAGCTTGGGGGGGCGGCTTGAAGCTTTCTTT
d_call: TRBD1; j_call: TRBJ2-3; v_call: TRBV2; clone_size: NA; cdr3_aa: CAGTGQGTDTQYF; cdr3_nt: TGTGCCGGCACAGGACAGGGTACAGATACGCAGTATTTT
d_call: TRBD2; j_call: TRBJ2-5; v_call: TRBV18; clone_size: NA; cdr3_aa: CASSRSSGGALEETQYF; cdr3_nt: TGTGCCAGCTCACGTAGTAGCGGGGGGGCCTTGGAAGAGACCCAGTACTTC
d_call: TRBD1; j_call: TRBJ2-7; v_call: TRBV5-1; clone_size: NA; cdr3_aa: CASSESTGSSYEQYF; cdr3_nt: TGCGCCAGCAGCGAGTCGACAGGGTCCTCCTACGAGCAGTACTTC
d_call: TRBD1; j_call: TRBJ1-4; v_call: TRBV2; clone_size: NA; cdr3_aa: CASGTAATNEKLFF; cdr3_nt: TGTGCCAGTGGGACAGCTGCAACTAATGAAAAACTGTTTTTT
d_call: TRBD1; j_call: TRBJ1-3; v_call: TRBV2; clone_size: NA; cdr3_aa: CASSGGGNTIYF; cdr3_nt: TGTGCCAGTTCAGGGGGCGGAAACACCATATATTTT
d_call: NA; j_call: TRBJ2-2; v_call: TRBV7-7; clone_size: NA; cdr3_aa: CASSLGPPNTGELFF; cdr3_nt: TGTGCTAGCAGCTTGGGGCCGCCGAACACCGGGGAGCTGTTTTTT
d_call: TRBD2; j_call: TRBJ2-7; v_call: TRBV5-1; clone_size: NA; cdr3_aa: CASSPGLAGGYEQYF; cdr3_nt: TGCGCCAGCAGCCCCGGACTAGCTGGGGGCTACGAGCAGTACTTC
d_call: TRBD1; j_call: TRBJ1-2; v_call: TRBV2; clone_size: NA; cdr3_aa: CASGTGGLGDYGYTF; cdr3_nt: TGTGCCAGCGGGACAGGGGGCCTGGGAGACTATGGCTACACCTTC
d_call: TRBD2; j_call: TRBJ2-7; v_call: TRBV5-5; clone_size: NA; cdr3_aa: CASSFGRDGSYEQYF; cdr3_nt: TGTGCCAGCAGCTTCGGGAGGGATGGATCCTACGAGCAGTACTTC
d_call: NA; j_call: TRBJ2-3; v_call: TRBV5-1; clone_size: NA; cdr3_aa: CASSLKGAVTDTQYF; cdr3_nt: TGCGCCAGCAGCTTGAAAGGGGCCGTCACAGATACGCAGTATTTT
d_call: TRBD1; j_call: TRBJ2-7; v_call: TRBV19; clone_size: NA; cdr3_aa: CASSSAGQGTHEQYF; cdr3_nt: TGTGCCAGTAGCTCGGCAGGACAGGGGACGCACGAGCAGTACTTC